These 11 T cell receptor beta chains share one sample of origin, sequenced in a study of T cell responses to AZD1222 COVID-19 vaccine. Generated by immunoSEQ multiplex PCR, the TCRdb table keeps only in-frame clones and is missing some. The profile shows approximately 81,000 clones, around 90% of them singletons. The specimen was peripheral blood, collected on day 0 of MenACWY control vaccination. The origin of the receptors is an adult in good health.

This clone came up once. This chain's CDR3 is CASSLDLGQGYGYTF. The CDR3 DNA reads as TGTGCCAGCAGCTTAGATCTCGGCCAAGGGTATGGCTACACCTTC. This sequence joins TRBV11-2 and TRBJ1-2; D is ambiguous. There are 15 residues in the CDR3. The germline CDR1 and CDR2 sequences are SGHAT and FQNNGV. Trimming stripped 0 bases from V and 5 bases from J, with 13 bases between.

This chain uses TRBV7-8 with TRBJ1-5; 7 positions agree with TRBD1. V lost 5 bases, J lost 0 bases, and 4 bases stayed unmatched. The length of the CDR3 is 15 residues. CDR1 and CDR2 from the germline V gene are SGHVS and FQNEAQ. The CDR3, as DNA: TGTGCCAGCAGCCGGGGGACAGTTAGCAATCAGCCCCAGCATTTT. It specifies CASSRGTVSNQPQHF.

The rearrangement links TRBV28 to TRBJ1-2; TRBD1 matches 7 bases. This CDR3 is 12 amino acids long. Germline values: CDR1 MDHEN, CDR2 SYDVKM. The trim removed 9 bases at V and 4 bases at J, leaving 5 bases unmatched. The CDR3, as DNA: TGTGCCAGTCAGACAGGGACCTATGGCTACACCTTC. Protein sequence: CASQTGTYGYTF.

The chain employs TRBV30 and TRBJ1-6; maybe TRBD1 (6 bases). Trimming cost V 4 bases and J 0 bases, with 13 bases left between them. This CDR3 spans 16 amino acids. The germline V gene encodes CDR1 GTSNPN and CDR2 SVGIG (reference sequence). The CDR3 DNA is TGTGCCTGGACCCACAGGGTTCCCTCCTATAATTCACCCCTCCACTTT. It is translated as CAWTHRVPSYNSPLHF.

The chain joins TRBV6-5 to TRBJ2-7; possible D gene TRBD2, 7 bases. The CDR3 covers 14 residues. Trimming took off 5 bases at V and 6 bases at J, with 17 bases between the two ends. Germline V gene data show CDR1 as MNHEY and CDR2 as SVGAGI. CDR3 DNA: TGTGCCAGCAGTCCTGAGGGGGGGCCTCGCGAGCAGTACTTC. Translating it yields CASSPEGGPREQYF.

The rearrangement links TRBV5-4 to TRBJ2-3; D is ambiguous. Between the trimmed V and J ends, which lost 5 bases and 6 bases, there was a span of 19 bases. Germline V gene data show CDR1 as SGHNT and CDR2 as YYREEE (reference sequence). The CDR3 contains 15 residues. CDR3 in DNA: TGTGCCAGCAGTGATGGGGTCCGGCCGGTGGATACGCAGTATTTT. It specifies CASSDGVRPVDTQYF.

The genes are TRBV29-1 and TRBJ2-7; 7 positions agree with TRBD2. The germline CDR1 and CDR2 sequences are SQVTM and ANQGSEA. V gave up 6 bases and J gave up 6 bases; unmatched junction bases: 11. CDR3 size: 13 residues. The CDR3 DNA sequence: TGCAGCGTGACCGGGAGGCTTACGGGCGAGCAGTACTTC. It specifies CSVTGRLTGEQYF.

This clone was counted a single time. This chain links TRBV28 with TRBJ1-4; 10 positions match TRBD1. Germline CDR1 MDHEN, CDR2 SYDVKM. V gave up 4 bases and J gave up 8 bases; unmatched junction bases: 7. This CDR3 has 15 residues. The CDR3 DNA reads TGTGCCAGCAGTTCCCGACAGGGGGCGATCGAAAAACTGTTTTTT. It translates to CASSSRQGAIEKLFF.

The chain couples TRBV5-5 to TRBJ1-2; TRBD1 is a possible D gene (6 bases). The CDR3 spans 17 residues. V lost 1 base to trimming and J lost 11 bases, with 27 bases between them. Germline V gene lookup returns CDR1 SGHKS and CDR2 YYEKEE (reference sequence). CDR3 sequence: CASSLTLNRVPPMRYTF. The DNA of the CDR3 is TGTGCCAGCAGCTTGACCCTAAACAGGGTGCCCCCTATGCGGTACACCTTC.

V usage is TRBV7-9 and J usage is TRBJ2-7; D gene ambiguous. This CDR3 region has 14 residues. CDR1 and CDR2 (germline): SEHNR, FQNEAQ (reference sequence). Trimming pared 2 bases from V and 4 bases from J, leaving 12 bases between. In nucleotides, the CDR3 is TGTGCCAGCAGCTTATCCAACGGAAAATACGAGCAGTACTTC. Translating it yields CASSLSNGKYEQYF. The variable domain in full, completed from reference TRBV7-9 and TRBJ2-7, reads DTGVSQNPRHKITKRGQNVTFRCDPISEHNRLYWYRQTLGQGPEFLTYFQNEAQLEKSRLLSDRFSAERPKGSFSTLEIQRTEQGDSAMYLCASSLSNGKYEQYFGPGTRLTVT.

This chain joins TRBV9 and TRBJ2-2; possibly TRBD1 or TRBD2 for D (5 bases each). Trimming took 4 bases from V and 5 from J, leaving 18 bases between them. Germline-derived CDR1 and CDR2 are SGDLS and YYNGEE. The CDR3 runs 16 residues. CDR3 nucleotide sequence: TGTGCCAGCAGCAACCCCGGGGCGGAGCTAACCGGGGAGCTGTTTTTT. Its protein is CASSNPGAELTGELFF.